The entry that follows covers one TCR beta chain sequence. This entry belongs to a study of blood T cell repertoires in COVID-19. Study details: The origin of the acute and convalescent COVID-19 samples was the United States, Italy and Spain. In each case, the material was cDNA or gDNA derived from T cells, B-cell-depleted T cells, or PBMCs.

How the authors handled the data: Scientists estimated how many nucleated cells there were by amplifying reference gene primers. Generated by immunoSEQ multiplex PCR, the TCRdb table keeps only in-frame clones and is missing some. V and J calls and clone size are those listed in that table; D and trimming were worked out from the DNA. In the table there are almost 200,000 clones, approximately 86% of which are singletons. This clonotype was sampled from a man in his 60s with COVID-19, enrolled during active disease. The source material was peripheral blood.

DNA of the CDR3: TGTGCCAGCAGCTCGCAGGGGTTAGCTAACTATGGCTACACCTTC. Translated, it gives CASSSQGLANYGYTF. The rearrangement uses TRBV7-2 and TRBJ1-2, with a weak D call TRBD1 (6 bases). The CDR3 is 15 residues long. V lost 4 bases and J 0 bases, leaving 12 bases between the germline ends. CDR1 is SGHTA, CDR2 FQGNSA, per germline.